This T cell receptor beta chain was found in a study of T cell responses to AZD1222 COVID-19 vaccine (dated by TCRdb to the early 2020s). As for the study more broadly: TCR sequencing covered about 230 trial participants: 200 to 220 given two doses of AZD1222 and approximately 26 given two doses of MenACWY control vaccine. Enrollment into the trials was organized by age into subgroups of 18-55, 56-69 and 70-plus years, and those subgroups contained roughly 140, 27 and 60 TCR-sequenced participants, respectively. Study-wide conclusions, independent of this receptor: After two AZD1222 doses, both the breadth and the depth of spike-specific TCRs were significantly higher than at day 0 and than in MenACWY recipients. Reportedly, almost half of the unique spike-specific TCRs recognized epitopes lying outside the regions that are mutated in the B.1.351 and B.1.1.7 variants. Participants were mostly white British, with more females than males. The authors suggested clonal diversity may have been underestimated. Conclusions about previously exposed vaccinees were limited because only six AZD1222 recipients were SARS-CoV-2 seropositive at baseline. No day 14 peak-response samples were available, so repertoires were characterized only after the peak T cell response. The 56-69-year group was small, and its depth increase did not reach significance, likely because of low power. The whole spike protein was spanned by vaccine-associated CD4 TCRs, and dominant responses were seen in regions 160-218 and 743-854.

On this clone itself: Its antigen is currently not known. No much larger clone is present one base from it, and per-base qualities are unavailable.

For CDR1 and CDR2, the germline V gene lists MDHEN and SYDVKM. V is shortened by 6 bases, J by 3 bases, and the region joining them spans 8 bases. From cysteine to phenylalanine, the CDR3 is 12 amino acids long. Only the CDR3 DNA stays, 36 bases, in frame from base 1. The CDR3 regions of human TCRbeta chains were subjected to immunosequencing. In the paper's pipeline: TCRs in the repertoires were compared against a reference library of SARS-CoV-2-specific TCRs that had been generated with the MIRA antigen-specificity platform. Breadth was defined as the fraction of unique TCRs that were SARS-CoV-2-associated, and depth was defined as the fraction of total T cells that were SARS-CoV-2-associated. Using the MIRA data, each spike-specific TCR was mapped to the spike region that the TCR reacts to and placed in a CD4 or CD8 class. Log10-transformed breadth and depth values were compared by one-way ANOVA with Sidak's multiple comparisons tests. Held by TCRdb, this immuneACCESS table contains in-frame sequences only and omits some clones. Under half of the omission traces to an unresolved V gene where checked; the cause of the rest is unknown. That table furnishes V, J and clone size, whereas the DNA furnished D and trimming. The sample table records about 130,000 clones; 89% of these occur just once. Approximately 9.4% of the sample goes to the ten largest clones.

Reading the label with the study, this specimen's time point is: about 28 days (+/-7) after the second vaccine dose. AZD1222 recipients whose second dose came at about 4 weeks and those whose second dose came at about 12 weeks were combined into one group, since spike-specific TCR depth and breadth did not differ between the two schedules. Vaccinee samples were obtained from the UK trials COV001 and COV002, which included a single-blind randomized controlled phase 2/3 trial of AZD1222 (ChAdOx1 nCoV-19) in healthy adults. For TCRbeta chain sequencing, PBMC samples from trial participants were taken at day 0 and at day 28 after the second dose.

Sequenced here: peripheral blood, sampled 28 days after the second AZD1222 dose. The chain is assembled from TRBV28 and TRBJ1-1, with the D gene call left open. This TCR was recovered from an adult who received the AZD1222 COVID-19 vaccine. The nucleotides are TGTGCCAGCAGCCCTGGGTACACTGAAGCTTTCTTT. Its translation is CASSPGYTEAFF.